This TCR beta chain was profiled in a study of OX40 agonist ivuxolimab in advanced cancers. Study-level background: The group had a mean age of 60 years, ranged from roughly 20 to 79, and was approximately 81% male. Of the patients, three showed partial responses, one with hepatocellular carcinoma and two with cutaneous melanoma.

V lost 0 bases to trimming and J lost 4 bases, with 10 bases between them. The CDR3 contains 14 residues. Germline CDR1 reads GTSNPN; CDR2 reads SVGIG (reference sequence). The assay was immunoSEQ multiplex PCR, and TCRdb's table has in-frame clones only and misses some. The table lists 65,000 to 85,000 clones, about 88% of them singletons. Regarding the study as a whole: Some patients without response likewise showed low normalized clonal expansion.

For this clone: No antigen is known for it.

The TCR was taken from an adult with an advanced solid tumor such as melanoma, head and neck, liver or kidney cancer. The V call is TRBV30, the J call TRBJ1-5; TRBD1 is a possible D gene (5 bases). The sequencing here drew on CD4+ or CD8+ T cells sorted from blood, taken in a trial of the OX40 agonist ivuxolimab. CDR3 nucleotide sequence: TGTGCCTGGAGTGTTTCGACAGCAAATCAGCCCCAGCATTTT. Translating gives CAWSVSTANQPQHF.